This entry concerns a single TCR beta chain. The CDR3 length is 17 residues. Trimming took 1 base from V and 0 from J, leaving 15 bases between them. The V gene's germline CDR1 is LGHDT and CDR2 YNNKEL (reference sequence). Authors' analysis steps: Estimates of nucleated cell counts were drawn from the amplification of reference gene primers. The repertoire was sequenced with immunoSEQ multiplex PCR; TCRdb's copy has only in-frame clones and lacks some. The V and J calls and clone size come from that table; D and trimming were worked out from the DNA. The table includes approximately 67,000 clones, roughly nine tenths detected once. These data originate in a study of blood T cell repertoires in COVID-19. About the research overall: Material from acute and convalescent COVID-19 was sourced from the United States, Italy and Spain.

Sequenced input: peripheral blood. The rearrangement uses TRBV3-1 (or the pseudogene TRBV3-2) and TRBJ1-1; D gene uncertain. The receptor was isolated from a human donor in a cohort sampled during active COVID-19. The CDR3: CASSQGGRTYLNTEAFF. Written as DNA, the CDR3 is TGTGCCAGCAGCCAAGGTGGCAGGACTTACTTGAACACTGAAGCTTTCTTT.